This entry lists 27 T cell receptor beta chains sequenced from one sample in a study of healthy donors' naive CD4 and CD8 T cells. A linear amplification protocol produced the TCR libraries from about 0.45 ug of total RNA. MiXCR, run by TCRdb on the reads, gives a single entry per CDR3 protein. This sample has about 180,000 distinct CDR3 sequences, with about 74% found just once. Sample: naive CD4+ and CD8+ T cells sorted from blood, pooled from several donors. Receptors were obtained from a pool of human donors in good health; the sample pools cells from several healthy donors.

This chain uses TRBV27 with TRBJ2-7; D gene unclear. This CDR3 has 12 residues. Germline assignment: CDR1 MNHEY and CDR2 SMNVEV (reference sequence). Deletions cut 5 bases from V and 5 bases from J, with 10 bases between. The CDR3 protein is CASSIGPHEQYF. DNA for the CDR3: TGTGCCAGCAGTATCGGACCCCACGAGCAGTACTTC.

The chain uses TRBV29-1 and TRBJ2-5, with D perhaps matching TRBD2 (5 bases). Trimming took off 5 bases at V and 0 bases at J, with 16 bases between the two ends. This CDR3 is 15 amino acids long. Germline CDR1 reads SQVTM; CDR2 reads ANQGSEA. As DNA, the CDR3 is TGCAGCGTTAAAGGGCAACTAGACCACCAAGAGACCCAGTACTTC. Its protein product is CSVKGQLDHQETQYF.

V usage is TRBV5-1 and J usage is TRBJ1-4, with D maybe TRBD1 (5 bases). V was trimmed by 4 bases and J by 5 bases, leaving 15 bases between them. The CDR3 has 15 residues. Germline CDR1 reads SGHRS; CDR2 reads YFSETQ. The CDR3 reads CASSTAERGNEKLFF. The CDR3, as DNA: TGCGCCAGCAGCACGGCCGAAAGGGGCAATGAAAAACTGTTTTTT.

The chain links TRBV6-5 to TRBJ1-1, with D tentatively TRBD1 (6 bases). CDR1 and CDR2 from the germline V gene are MNHEY and SVGAGI. Trimming took 8 bases from V and 1 from J, leaving 17 bases between them. This CDR3 is 15 amino acids long. The CDR3 DNA reads TGTGCCAGCGGGGGCAGACCCACCCGGAACACTGAAGCTTTCTTT. As protein: CASGGRPTRNTEAFF.

V usage is TRBV29-1 and J usage is TRBJ2-1; possibly TRBD1 for D (6 bases). The CDR3 totals 13 residues. Germline lookup yields CDR1 SQVTM and CDR2 ANQGSEA. Trimming pared 3 bases from V and 8 bases from J, leaving 14 bases between. CDR3 bases: TGCAGCGTTGAGGGGGCCTTCCCTGATGAGCAGTTCTTC. Translation: CSVEGAFPDEQFF.

As for this clonotype: One end of the junction is discordant with germline, which a read error may explain. The rearrangement uses TRBV12-3 or TRBV12-4 and TRBJ2-7; D remains unclear. This CDR3 contains 12 residues. DNA of the CDR3: TGTGCCAGCAGTGCTGGTGACGTCAATCGGCACTTC. Its translation: CASSAGDVNRHF.

The chain carries TRBV14 and TRBJ2-5; D not certain. Germline V gene lookup returns CDR1 SGHDN and CDR2 FVKESK. The germline V and J ends were trimmed by 3 bases and 2 bases, with 7 bases remaining between them. The CDR3 covers 13 residues. CDR3 sequence (DNA): TGTGCCAGCAGCCAGGATAGGCAAGAGACCCAGTACTTC. This codes for CASSQDRQETQYF.

This sequence joins TRBV29-1 and TRBJ2-1, with D possibly called TRBD1 or TRBD2 (5 bases each). The CDR3 has 10 residues. Germline CDR1 and CDR2: SQVTM and ANQGSEA. Trimming left V 7 bases short and J 9 bases short, with 10 bases between. In DNA, the CDR3 is TGCAGCGGGGAGACAGCTGAGCAGTTCTTC. Translated: CSGETAEQFF.

This clonotype was detected a few times. The rearrangement links TRBV29-1 to TRBJ2-6; D might be TRBD2 (5 bases). The CDR3 runs 15 residues. From germline, CDR1 is SQVTM and CDR2 ANQGSEA. V gave up 5 bases and J gave up 2 bases, with 13 bases separating them. DNA of the CDR3: TGCAGCGTTTCCCCCCGGGGAGCTGGGGCCAACGTCCTGACTTTC. Its translation: CSVSPRGAGANVLTF.

This chain joins TRBV19 and TRBJ1-5; D is ambiguous. From germline, CDR1 is LNHDA and CDR2 SQIVND (reference sequence). Trimming took off 2 bases at V and 0 bases at J, with 14 bases between the two ends. The CDR3 consists of 17 residues. This chain's CDR3 is CASSINQAAYSNQPQHF. CDR3 coding DNA: TGTGCCAGTAGTATAAATCAGGCAGCATATAGCAATCAGCCCCAGCATTTT.

The chain employs TRBV29-1 and TRBJ2-1; 10 bases line up with TRBD2. Germline loops: CDR1 SQVTM, CDR2 ANQGSEA. V was pared by 1 base and J by 2 bases, with 5 bases of the junction left unmatched. This CDR3 comprises 16 residues. In DNA form, the CDR3 reads TGCAGCGTTGAAGGTAGCGGGGGGATGACCTACAATGAGCAGTTCTTC. Its translation is CSVEGSGGMTYNEQFF.

The chain employs TRBV2 and TRBJ2-3, with D possibly TRBD2 on 6 matching bases. The V end lost 7 bases, the J end lost 2 bases, and 10 bases lay between the germline ends. The germline gives CDR1 SNHLY, CDR2 FYNNEI. The CDR3 has 13 amino acids. The CDR3 DNA follows: TGTGCCAGCACCCCGGGGGTCACAGATACGCAGTATTTT. Protein product: CASTPGVTDTQYF.

V gene TRBV6-5 combines with J gene TRBJ2-5, with D unclear. Trimming shortened V by 5 bases and J by 2 bases, and 15 bases separated the two germline ends. CDR3 length equals 15 residues. CDR1 and CDR2 from the germline V gene are MNHEY and SVGAGI. The CDR3 reads CASSQTFRSQETQYF. DNA of the CDR3: TGTGCCAGCAGTCAAACCTTCAGGAGTCAAGAGACCCAGTACTTC.

The chain has TRBV20-1 and TRBJ1-5; 9 bases match TRBD1. The CDR3 extends over 16 amino acids. V lost 0 bases and J lost 7; bases outside the gene matches: 10. The germline CDR1 and CDR2 sequences are DFQATT and SNEGSKA (reference sequence). The CDR3 DNA follows: TGCAGTGCTAGAGACCTTAAGGGACAGGGTCGACAGCCCCAGCATTTT. This codes for CSARDLKGQGRQPQHF.

The chain carries TRBV7-8 and TRBJ2-4; D is ambiguous. Germline V gene lookup returns CDR1 SGHVS and CDR2 FQNEAQ. This CDR3 has 16 amino acids. The V end was cut by 3 bases, the J end by 2 bases, with 14 bases between. The CDR3 DNA reads as TGTGCCAGCAGCTTGGAGTTATTTACCTCCAAAAACATTCAGTACTTC. Translated, it gives CASSLELFTSKNIQYF.

The V and J genes are TRBV6-5 and TRBJ2-1; 8 bases are shared with TRBD2. V was clipped by 6 bases and J by 3 bases; unmatched bases: 10. This CDR3 region has 16 residues. Per germline, CDR1 MNHEY and CDR2 SVGAGI. The CDR3 loop reads CASSASSGGRYNEQFF. CDR3 DNA: TGTGCCAGCAGCGCTTCGAGCGGGGGCCGCTACAATGAGCAGTTCTTC.

This clonotype has at least ten counts. The rearrangement links TRBV13 to TRBJ2-5; tentatively, D is TRBD1 or TRBD2 (6 bases each). V gave up 3 bases and J gave up 2 bases, with 19 bases separating them. The germline CDR1 and CDR2 sequences are PRHDT and FYEKMQ (reference sequence). This CDR3 comprises 17 residues. The CDR3 nucleotides are TGTGCCAGCAGCTTGTCCCTCGAGGGGGGCGGTCAAGAGACCCAGTACTTC. Translated: CASSLSLEGGGQETQYF. The variable domain in full, with the rest retrieved from reference TRBV13 and TRBJ2-5, is AAGVIQSPRHLIKEKRETATLKCYPIPRHDTVYWYQQGPGQDPQFLISFYEKMQSDKGSIPDRFSAQQFSDYHSELNMSSLELGDSALYFCASSLSLEGGGQETQYFGPGTRLLVL.

The chain is built from TRBV4-1 and TRBJ1-1; D remains unclear. The CDR3 has 15 amino acids. Germline values: CDR1 MGHRA, CDR2 YSYEKL. The V and J ends lost 1 base and 5 bases respectively, with 14 bases between them. CDR3 coding DNA: TGCGCCAGCAGCCAAGTTCCGGTTTCGGGAACTGAAGCTTTCTTT. As protein: CASSQVPVSGTEAFF.

The rearrangement joins TRBV29-1 to TRBJ2-1; D is uncertain. Trimming removed 6 bases at V and 12 bases at J, with 12 bases between. From germline, CDR1 is SQVTM and CDR2 ANQGSEA. CDR3 size: 10 residues. The CDR3 DNA follows: TGCAGCGTATCGAATCGAGGGCAGTTCTTC. Encoded protein: CSVSNRGQFF.

The J gene is TRBJ2-3, the V gene TRBV29-1, with no clear D. This CDR3 is built from 10 residues. V lost 6 bases to trimming and J lost 3 bases, with 4 bases between them. CDR1 is SQVTM, CDR2 ANQGSEA, per germline. CDR3 DNA: TGCAGCGTACAGACAGATACGCAGTATTTT. This codes for CSVQTDTQYF.

The rearrangement links TRBV2 to TRBJ2-1, with D possibly being TRBD2 (6 bases). The CDR3 consists of 16 residues. The ends were cut back, 4 bases at V and 2 bases at J, with 15 bases in the middle. The V gene's germline CDR1 is SNHLY and CDR2 FYNNEI. This CDR3 reads CASSVRGRETYNEQFF. DNA of the CDR3: TGTGCCAGCAGTGTGCGGGGACGGGAGACCTACAATGAGCAGTTCTTC. Full variable domain (outside the CDR3, taken from reference TRBV2 and TRBJ2-1): EPEVTQTPSHQVTQMGQEVILRCVPISNHLYFYWYRQILGQKVEFLVSFYNNEISEKSEIFDDQFSVERPDGSNFTLKIRSTKLEDSAMYFCASSVRGRETYNEQFFGPGTRLTVL.

The V gene is TRBV27, the J gene TRBJ1-1; a weak D match, TRBD1 (6 bases). CDR1 is MNHEY and CDR2 is SMNVEV in the germline V gene (reference sequence). The ends were cut back, 5 bases at V and 4 bases at J, with 17 bases in the middle. This CDR3 region has 15 residues. The CDR3, as DNA: TGTGCCAGCAGTCCTACAGGGTTTGGTTCCACTGAAGCTTTCTTT. Translating it yields CASSPTGFGSTEAFF.

V usage is TRBV9 and J usage is TRBJ2-7, with 9 positions matching TRBD1. The V and J ends lost 9 bases and 3 bases, in that order; junction bases with no gene match: 7. CDR1 and CDR2 from the germline V gene are SGDLS and YYNGEE. This CDR3 has 13 residues. The CDR3 region is CATAGQGFYEQYF. The CDR3 DNA follows: TGTGCCACCGCGGGACAGGGCTTCTACGAGCAGTACTTC.

This clonotype showed up just a few times. This chain connects TRBV29-1 to TRBJ1-1; D unresolved. Germline V gene lookup returns CDR1 SQVTM and CDR2 ANQGSEA. V lost 4 bases and J lost 0, with 9 bases in between. The CDR3 is 13 amino acids. In DNA form, the CDR3 reads TGCAGCGTTGGTTTGGGGATGAACACTGAAGCTTTCTTT. Protein sequence: CSVGLGMNTEAFF.

This rearrangement joins TRBV6-2 or TRBV6-3 to TRBJ2-1, with TRBD1 matching over 7 bases. The germline V gene has CDR1 MNHEY and CDR2 SVGEGT. The V gene end was trimmed by 6 bases and the J gene end by 4 bases; junction bases not matched to a gene: 6. The CDR3 runs 14 residues. The CDR3 protein is CASSPRDSYNEQFF. The CDR3 DNA reads as TGTGCCAGCAGCCCTCGGGACAGTTACAATGAGCAGTTCTTC.

This clonotype was detected once. This rearrangement joins TRBV20-1 to TRBJ2-7, with 8 bases aligning to TRBD2. From germline, CDR1 is DFQATT and CDR2 SNEGSKA (reference sequence). V lost 6 bases to trimming and J lost 2 bases; unmatched junction nucleotides: 9. The CDR3 is 14 amino acids. DNA for the CDR3: TGCAGTGCGCAAAACGGGAGGGCCACCTACGAGCAGTACTTC. Protein product: CSAQNGRATYEQYF.

This clonotype was observed once. This chain joins TRBV27 and TRBJ2-7, with 8 nucleotides matching TRBD1. With V trimmed by 5 bases and J by 0 bases, 9 bases remained unmatched. This CDR3 spans 16 amino acids. Germline values: CDR1 MNHEY, CDR2 SMNVEV (reference sequence). The CDR3 coding sequence is TGTGCCAGCAGTCCCTCGACAGGGGAGTCCTCCTACGAGCAGTACTTC. The encoded protein is CASSPSTGESSYEQYF.